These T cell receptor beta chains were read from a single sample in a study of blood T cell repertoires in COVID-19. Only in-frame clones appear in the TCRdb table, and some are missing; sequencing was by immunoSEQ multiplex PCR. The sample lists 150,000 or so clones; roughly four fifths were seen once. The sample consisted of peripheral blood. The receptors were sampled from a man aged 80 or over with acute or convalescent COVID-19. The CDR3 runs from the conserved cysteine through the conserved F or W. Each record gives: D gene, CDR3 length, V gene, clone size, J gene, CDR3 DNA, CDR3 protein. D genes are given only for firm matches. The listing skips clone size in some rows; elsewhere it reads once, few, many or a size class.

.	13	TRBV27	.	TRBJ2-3	TGTGCCAGCAGTCCCCCTAACACAGATACGCAGTATTTT	CASSPPNTDTQYF
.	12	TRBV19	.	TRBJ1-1	TGTGCCAGTAGGACTTGGAGCACTGAAGCTTTCTTT	CASRTWSTEAFF
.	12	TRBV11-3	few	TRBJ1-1	TGTGCCAGCCGCAGGGGTCCCGAAAAAGCTTTCTTT	CASRRGPEKAFF
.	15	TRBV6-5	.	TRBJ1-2	TGTGCCAGCAGGGCCGGGTGGAGGGTAAACTATGGCTACACCTTC	CASRAGWRVNYGYTF
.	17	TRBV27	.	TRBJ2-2	TGTGCCAGCAGTCTCGGGGAGTCCGCGGCTTTCACCGGGGAGCTGTTTTTT	CASSLGESAAFTGELFF
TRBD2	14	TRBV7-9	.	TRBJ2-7	TGTGCCAGCAGCTGGACTAGCGTACCCTACGAGCAGTACTTC	CASSWTSVPYEQYF
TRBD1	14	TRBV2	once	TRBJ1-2	TGTGCCAGCAGTGAGGGCAGGGGGCCCGGTGGCTACACCTTC	CASSEGRGPGGYTF
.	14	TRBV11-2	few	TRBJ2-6	TGTGCCAGCAGCCCCAGGGCTGGGGCCAACGTCCTGACTTTC	CASSPRAGANVLTF
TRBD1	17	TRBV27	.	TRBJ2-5	TGTGCCAGCAGTTCACTGGCCGGGACAGGCCTCCAAGAGACCCAGTACTTC	CASSSLAGTGLQETQYF
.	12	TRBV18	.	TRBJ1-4	TGTGCCAGCCAACAGAGTAATGAAAAACTGTTTTTT	CASQQSNEKLFF
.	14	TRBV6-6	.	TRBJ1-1	TGTGCCAGCAGTGATCCACCGACAGACACTGAAGCTTTCTTT	CASSDPPTDTEAFF
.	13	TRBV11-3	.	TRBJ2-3	TGTGCCAGCAGCTTACAGGACCCGGGGGCGCAGTATTTT	CASSLQDPGAQYF
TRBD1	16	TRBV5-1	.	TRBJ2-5	TGCGCCAGCAGCTCGGGACAGGGGGCCTTCCAAGAGACCCAGTACTTC	CASSSGQGAFQETQYF
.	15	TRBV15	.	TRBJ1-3	TGTGCCACCAGCAGAGAGGGAGGGTTTGGAAACACCATATATTTT	CATSREGGFGNTIYF
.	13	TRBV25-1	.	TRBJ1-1	TGTGCCAGCAGTCCGACGGGGGGCGCGAAAGCTTTCTTT	CASSPTGGAKAFF
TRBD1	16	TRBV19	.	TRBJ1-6	TGTGCCAGTAGATTCTCCCCGCAGGACAGGGGATCACCCCTCCACTTT	CASRFSPQDRGSPLHF